The 26 T cell receptor beta chains listed next were all sequenced from one sample in a study of T cells in localized non-small cell lung cancer. TCRdb's table, derived via immunoSEQ multiplex PCR, lists solely in-frame clones and lacks some. The sample shows tens of thousands of clones, more than 75% of them seen only once. Sequencing used peripheral blood, obtained before any cancer treatment. Receptor source: a man between 18 and 49 years old with stage I lung adenocarcinoma.

V gene TRBV10-3 combines with J gene TRBJ1-1, with TRBD1 identical over 9 bases. The J segment lost 1 base and the V segment lost 3 bases, leaving 6 bases of the junction unmatched. The CDR3 covers 16 residues. The V gene's germline CDR1 is ENHRY and CDR2 SYGVKD. CDR3 coding DNA: TGTGCCATCAGTGACCGGGACAGGGTAGGGAACACTGAAGCTTTCTTT. Protein product: CAISDRDRVGNTEAFF.

This chain joins TRBV5-6 and TRBJ1-1; 7 bases agree with TRBD1. The CDR3 spans 15 residues. V was clipped by 2 bases and J by 0 bases; unmatched bases: 4. The germline gives CDR1 SGHDT, CDR2 YYEEEE. The CDR3 nucleotides are TGTGCCAGCAGCTTTGCCGGGACAGTGAACACTGAAGCTTTCTTT. Translating it yields CASSFAGTVNTEAFF.

This chain connects TRBV7-2 to TRBJ2-4, with 13 nucleotides matching TRBD2. Germline V lookup: CDR1 SGHTA, CDR2 FQGNSA. With V trimmed by 5 bases and J by 5 bases, 6 bases remained unmatched. This CDR3 is 16 amino acids long. The DNA for the CDR3 is TGTGCCAGCAGCCTGGGGACTAGCGGGGTCCAAAACATTCAGTACTTC. Its translation: CASSLGTSGVQNIQYF.

The V call is TRBV30, the J call TRBJ2-5; D call uncertain. V was shortened by 4 bases and J by 4 bases, with 7 bases between the two germline ends. The CDR3 consists of 11 residues. CDR1 is GTSNPN, CDR2 SVGIG, per germline (reference sequence). CDR3 sequence reads: CAWTRGETQYF. CDR3 nucleotides: TGTGCCTGGACTAGAGGAGAGACCCAGTACTTC.

J is TRBJ2-3 and V is TRBV4-3; 11 bases are a match to TRBD2. This CDR3 contains 17 residues. V lost 0 bases and J lost 2; bases outside the gene matches: 4. Germline-derived CDR1 and CDR2 are LGHNA and YSLEER. The CDR3 DNA is TGCGCCAGCAGCCAAGATCCTAGCGGGGGGACCACAGATACGCAGTATTTT. This gives the protein CASSQDPSGGTTDTQYF.

The chain recombines TRBV7-6 with TRBJ1-3; possibly TRBD1 for D (6 bases). Germline V lookup: CDR1 SGHVS, CDR2 FNYEAQ. The CDR3 is made up of 18 amino acids. V lost 1 base and J 0 bases, leaving 16 bases between the germline ends. The CDR3 nucleotides are TGTGCCAGCAGCTTAGGACCCCCCGGGGGCCTCTCTGGAAACACCATATATTTT. Its translation is CASSLGPPGGLSGNTIYF.

This clone was seen only a few times. The sample holds other DNA sequences that translate to the same CDR3. The CDR3 sequence is CASSLAASTDTQYF. The CDR3 bases are TGTGCCAGCAGCTTAGCAGCTAGCACAGATACGCAGTATTTT. The gene calls are TRBV11-3 and TRBJ2-3; D is ambiguous. Per the germline V gene, CDR1 is SGHNT and CDR2 is YENEEA. Trimming cost V 1 base and J 0 bases, with 5 bases left between them. The CDR3 is 14 residues long.

This chain joins TRBV9 and TRBJ2-6, with unresolved D. Trimming pared 0 bases from V and 3 bases from J, leaving 4 bases between. Germline CDR1 SGDLS, CDR2 YYNGEE. CDR3 size: 14 residues. Written as DNA, the CDR3 is TGTGCCAGCAGCGTAGCTATTGGGGCCAACGTCCTGACTTTC. Residues: CASSVAIGANVLTF.

This chain connects TRBV4-1 to TRBJ1-5; D is uncertain. Germline CDR1 MGHRA, CDR2 YSYEKL. V lost 1 base and J lost 6, with 16 bases in between. The CDR3 is 16 amino acids. CDR3 DNA sequence: TGCGCCAGCAGCCAAGGATACCCGGGCGAGAGTCAGCCCCAGCATTTT. Translated, it gives CASSQGYPGESQPQHF.

The V and J genes are TRBV4-1 and TRBJ2-2; D could derive from TRBD1 or TRBD2 (6 bases each). The CDR3 loop spans 13 amino acids. Trimming cost V 0 bases and J 9 bases, with 8 bases left between them. Germline values: CDR1 MGHRA, CDR2 YSYEKL. DNA for the CDR3: TGCGCCAGCAGCCAAGAGGGGGGCCGGGAGCTGTTTTTT. It translates to CASSQEGGRELFF.

The chain employs TRBV7-9 and TRBJ1-1; 9 nucleotides line up with TRBD1. Per the germline V gene, CDR1 is SEHNR and CDR2 is FQNEAQ (reference sequence). The J segment lost 8 bases and the V segment lost 5 bases, leaving 12 bases of the junction unmatched. The CDR3 is made up of 15 amino acids. CDR3 in DNA: TGTGCCAGCAGCCCCGGGACAGGGTTCGGGGGAGAAGCTTTCTTT. Encoded protein: CASSPGTGFGGEAFF.

This clone was seen more than once but under ten times. The chain combines TRBV27 with TRBJ2-1; D ambiguous. V lost 3 bases and J 7 bases, leaving 4 bases between the germline ends. The CDR3 spans 11 residues. The germline V gene encodes CDR1 MNHEY and CDR2 SMNVEV (reference sequence). The chain's CDR3 is CASSLENEQFF. CDR3 DNA sequence: TGTGCCAGCAGTTTGGAGAATGAGCAGTTCTTC.

V gene TRBV4-1 combines with J gene TRBJ2-3; D call uncertain. V dropped 0 bases and J dropped 11 bases, with 9 bases sitting between them. Germline V CDR1 and CDR2: MGHRA, YSYEKL. The CDR3 extends over 12 amino acids. The CDR3 loop reads CASSQDRTKQYF. CDR3 sequence (DNA): TGCGCCAGCAGCCAAGATAGGACGAAGCAGTATTTT.

Only one count was recorded for this clone. The CDR3: CASSSQTSGGFRPTDTQYF. CDR3 coding DNA: TGTGCCAGCAGCTCCCAGACTAGCGGGGGTTTCCGACCCACAGATACGCAGTATTTT. This chain connects TRBV5-6 to TRBJ2-3, with TRBD2 identical over 12 bases. Germline V gene data show CDR1 as SGHDT and CDR2 as YYEEEE. This CDR3 has 19 amino acids. With 3 bases clipped from V and 2 bases from J, the junction kept 13 bases outside the gene matches.

This clone occurred once. The chain combines TRBV19 with TRBJ1-2; 9 bases line up with TRBD1. The germline gives CDR1 LNHDA, CDR2 SQIVND (reference sequence). V dropped 4 bases and J dropped 5; count of bases not matched to a gene: 5. The CDR3 sequence is 14 residues long. CDR3 protein: CASSTPDRGYGYTF. The CDR3 DNA is TGTGCCAGTAGTACCCCTGACAGGGGGTATGGCTACACCTTC.

The V call is TRBV7-2, the J call TRBJ2-7; 7 bases line up with TRBD1. Looked up from germline, CDR1 is SGHTA and CDR2 is FQGNSA. The length of the CDR3 is 15 residues. After removal of 8 bases from V and 6 bases from J, the junction contained 16 bases not matched to a gene. The CDR3 here is CASRTTSTGVGEQYF. CDR3 in DNA: TGTGCCAGCCGAACGACATCAACAGGGGTCGGCGAGCAGTACTTC. Using reference TRBV7-2 and TRBJ2-7 for the parts outside the CDR3, the full variable domain is GAGVSQSPSNKVTEKGKDVELRCDPISGHTALYWYRQSLGQGLEFLIYFQGNSAPDKSGLPSDRFSAERTGGSVSTLTIQRTQQEDSAVYLCASRTTSTGVGEQYFGPGTRLTVT.

This rearrangement joins TRBV9 to TRBJ1-5; D gene uncertain. Germline CDR1 and CDR2: SGDLS and YYNGEE. The CDR3 consists of 13 residues. Deletions cut 0 bases from V and 5 bases from J, with 6 bases between. The CDR3, as DNA: TGTGCCAGCAGCGTAGGTGCTCATCAGCCCCAGCATTTT. It encodes CASSVGAHQPQHF.

This sequence joins TRBV6-6 and TRBJ2-1, with 10 bases aligning to TRBD2. CDR3 length equals 13 residues. The V gene end was trimmed by 7 bases and the J gene end by 8 bases; junction bases not matched to a gene: 5. Germline-derived CDR1 and CDR2 are MNHNY and SVGAGI (reference sequence). CDR3 DNA: TGTGCCAGCAAGGGGACTAGCGTCGATGAGCAGTTCTTC. It codes for CASKGTSVDEQFF.

The rearrangement joins TRBV19 to TRBJ2-3, with TRBD1 as a possible D gene (6 bases). There are 14 residues in the CDR3. V was shortened by 6 bases and J by 2 bases, with 12 bases between the two germline ends. Germline V CDR1 and CDR2: LNHDA, SQIVND (reference sequence). CDR3 residues: CASSGQLSTDTQYF. As DNA, the CDR3 is TGTGCCAGTAGCGGACAGCTCTCCACAGATACGCAGTATTTT.

This rearrangement joins TRBV10-3 to TRBJ1-3, with 10 bases that match TRBD1. The CDR3 has 17 residues. From germline, CDR1 is ENHRY and CDR2 SYGVKD. V gave up 7 bases and J gave up 0 bases; unmatched junction bases: 9. The CDR3, as DNA: TGTGCCATCACCAAGGGGGGACAGGGGATCTCTGGAAACACCATATATTTT. Residues: CAITKGGQGISGNTIYF.

The chain uses TRBV4-3 and TRBJ2-1; 7 bases are shared with TRBD1. J was trimmed by 13 bases and V by 0 bases; bases with no gene match: 12. This CDR3 region has 15 residues. Germline lookup yields CDR1 LGHNA and CDR2 YSLEER. The chain's CDR3 is CASSQDRGLGQRQFF. The DNA for the CDR3 is TGCGCCAGCAGCCAAGATAGGGGGCTAGGACAGCGCCAGTTCTTC.

The chain links TRBV5-4 to TRBJ2-2, with a tentative D call TRBD2 (6 bases). In germline, CDR1 is SGHNT, CDR2 YYREEE (reference sequence). Trimming removed 0 bases from V and 5 bases from J, with 14 bases in between. The CDR3 length is 16 residues. CDR3 DNA: TGTGCCAGCAGCTTGGCGACGGGACGGGGGACCGGGGAGCTGTTTTTT. Translated, it gives CASSLATGRGTGELFF.

The chain links TRBV6-1 to TRBJ2-1; a weak D match, TRBD1 (6 bases). Germline CDR1 is MNHNS and CDR2 is SASEGT. This CDR3 is 15 amino acids long. Trimming took 3 bases from V and 7 from J, leaving 16 bases between them. The CDR3 protein is CASSDGQTQLNEQFF. CDR3 nucleotides: TGTGCCAGCAGTGATGGACAGACCCAGCTGAATGAGCAGTTCTTC.

The chain has TRBV19 and TRBJ1-3; 7 positions agree with TRBD1. The J segment lost 1 base and the V segment lost 8 bases, leaving 2 bases of the junction unmatched. In germline, CDR1 is LNHDA, CDR2 SQIVND (reference sequence). The CDR3 has 13 amino acids. The CDR3 nucleotides are TGTGCCAGTGAGGACAGGTCTGGAAACACCATATATTTT. Translation gives CASEDRSGNTIYF.

The rearrangement uses TRBV6-5 and TRBJ1-4; perhaps TRBD1 as D (6 bases). CDR3 length: 16 residues. CDR1 MNHEY and CDR2 SVGAGI come from the germline V gene. The ends were cut back, 0 bases at V and 7 bases at J, with 15 bases in the middle. CDR3 bases: TGTGCCAGCAGTTACTCCTTGGACGTAGGGGGTGAAAAACTGTTTTTT. This sequence encodes CASSYSLDVGGEKLFF.

CDR3 coding DNA: TGTGCTAGTGGTTTGGTAGTGACAGGTGGCCCCTCAAACTATGGCTACACCTTC. Protein sequence: CASGLVVTGGPSNYGYTF. The chain links TRBV12-5 to TRBJ1-2; D is possibly TRBD1 (6 bases). The V and J ends lost 0 bases and 2 bases respectively, with 19 bases between them. The CDR3 contains 18 residues. Germline V CDR1 and CDR2: LGHNT, FRNRAP.